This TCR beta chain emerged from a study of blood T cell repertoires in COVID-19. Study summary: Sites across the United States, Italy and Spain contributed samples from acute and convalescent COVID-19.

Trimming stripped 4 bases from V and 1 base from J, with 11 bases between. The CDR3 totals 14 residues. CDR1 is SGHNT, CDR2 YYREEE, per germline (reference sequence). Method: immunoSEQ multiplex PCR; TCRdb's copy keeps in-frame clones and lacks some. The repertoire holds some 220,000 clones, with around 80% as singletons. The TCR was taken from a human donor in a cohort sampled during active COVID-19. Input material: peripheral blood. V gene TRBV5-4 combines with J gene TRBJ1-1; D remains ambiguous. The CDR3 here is CASSPEYRNTEAFF. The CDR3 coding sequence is TGTGCCAGCAGCCCGGAGTATCGGAACACTGAAGCTTTCTTT.